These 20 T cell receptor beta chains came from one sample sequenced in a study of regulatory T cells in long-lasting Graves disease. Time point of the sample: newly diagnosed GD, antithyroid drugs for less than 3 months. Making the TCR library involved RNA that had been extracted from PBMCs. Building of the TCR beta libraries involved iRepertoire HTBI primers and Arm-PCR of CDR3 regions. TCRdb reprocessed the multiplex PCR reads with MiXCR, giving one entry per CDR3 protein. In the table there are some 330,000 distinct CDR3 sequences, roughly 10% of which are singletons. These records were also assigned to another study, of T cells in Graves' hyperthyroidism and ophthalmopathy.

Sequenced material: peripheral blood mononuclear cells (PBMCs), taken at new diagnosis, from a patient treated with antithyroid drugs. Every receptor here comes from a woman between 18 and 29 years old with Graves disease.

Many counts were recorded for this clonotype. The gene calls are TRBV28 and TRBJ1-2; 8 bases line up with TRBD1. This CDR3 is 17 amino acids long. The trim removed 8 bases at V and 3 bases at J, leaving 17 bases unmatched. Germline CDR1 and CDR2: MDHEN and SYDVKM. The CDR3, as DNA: TGTGCCAGCGTCGGGTGGTTTAGGGGGACAGGCTACTATGGCTACACCTTC. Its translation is CASVGWFRGTGYYGYTF.

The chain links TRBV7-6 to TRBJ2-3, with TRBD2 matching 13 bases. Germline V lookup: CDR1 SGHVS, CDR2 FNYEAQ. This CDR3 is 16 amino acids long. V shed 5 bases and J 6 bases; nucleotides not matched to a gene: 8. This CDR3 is CASSPRLAGGSDTQYF. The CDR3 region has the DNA TGTGCCAGCAGCCCCCGACTAGCGGGGGGATCCGATACGCAGTATTTT.

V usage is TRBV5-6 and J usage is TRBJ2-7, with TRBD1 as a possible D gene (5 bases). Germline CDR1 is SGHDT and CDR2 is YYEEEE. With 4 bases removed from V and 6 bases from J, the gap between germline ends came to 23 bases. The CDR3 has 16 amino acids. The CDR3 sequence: CASSPISYSRQGEQYF. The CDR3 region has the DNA TGTGCCAGCAGCCCAATTTCCTACAGCCGGCAGGGCGAGCAGTACTTC.

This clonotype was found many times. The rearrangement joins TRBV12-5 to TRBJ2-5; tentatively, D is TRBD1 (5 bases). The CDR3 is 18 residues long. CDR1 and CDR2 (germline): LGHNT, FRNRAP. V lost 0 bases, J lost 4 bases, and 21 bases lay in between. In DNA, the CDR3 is TGTGCTAGTGGTTTGGTACGCCTCGACCCCAGGGTAGGAGAGACCCAGTACTTC. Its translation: CASGLVRLDPRVGETQYF.

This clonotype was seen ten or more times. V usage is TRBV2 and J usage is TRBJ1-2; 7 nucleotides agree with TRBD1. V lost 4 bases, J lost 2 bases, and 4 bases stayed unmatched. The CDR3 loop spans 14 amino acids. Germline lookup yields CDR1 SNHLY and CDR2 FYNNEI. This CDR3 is CASSGLRGNYGYTF. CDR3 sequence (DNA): TGTGCCAGCAGTGGACTCAGGGGGAACTATGGCTACACCTTC.

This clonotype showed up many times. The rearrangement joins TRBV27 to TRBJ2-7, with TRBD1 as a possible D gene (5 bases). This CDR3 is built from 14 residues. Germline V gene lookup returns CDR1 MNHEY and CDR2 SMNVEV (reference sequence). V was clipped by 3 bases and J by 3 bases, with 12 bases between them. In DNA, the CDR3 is TGTGCCAGCAGTTTCGGCAGAAGGGGCTACGAGCAGTACTTC. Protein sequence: CASSFGRRGYEQYF.

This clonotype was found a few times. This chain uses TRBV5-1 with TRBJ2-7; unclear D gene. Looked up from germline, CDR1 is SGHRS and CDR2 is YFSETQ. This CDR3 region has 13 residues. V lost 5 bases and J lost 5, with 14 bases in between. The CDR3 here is CASSVGGYHEQYF. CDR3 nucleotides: TGCGCCAGCAGTGTTGGCGGATACCACGAGCAGTACTTC.

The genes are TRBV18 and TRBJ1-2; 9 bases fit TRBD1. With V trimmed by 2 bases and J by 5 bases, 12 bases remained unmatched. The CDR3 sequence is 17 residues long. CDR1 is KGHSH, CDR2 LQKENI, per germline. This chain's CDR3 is CASSPRYQPGQGYGYTF. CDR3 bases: TGTGCCAGCTCACCAAGGTACCAACCGGGACAGGGTTATGGCTACACCTTC.

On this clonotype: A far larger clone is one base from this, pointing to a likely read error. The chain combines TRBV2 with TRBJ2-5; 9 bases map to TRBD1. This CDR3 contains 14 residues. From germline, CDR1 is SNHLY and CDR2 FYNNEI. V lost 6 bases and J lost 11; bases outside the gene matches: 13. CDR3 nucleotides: TGTGCCAGCAGACCACAGGGGGCGGGTAATGAGCAGTACTTC. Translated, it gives CASRPQGAGNEQYF.

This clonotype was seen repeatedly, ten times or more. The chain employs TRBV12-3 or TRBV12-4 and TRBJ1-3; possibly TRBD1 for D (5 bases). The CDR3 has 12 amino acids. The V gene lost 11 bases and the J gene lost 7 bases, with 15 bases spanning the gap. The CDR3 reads CAGRGYGNTIYF. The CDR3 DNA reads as TGTGCCGGAAGGGGATATGGGAACACCATATATTTT.

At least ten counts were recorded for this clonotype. In DNA, the CDR3 is TGTGCCAGCAGTTTAGTGTCCGGACAGGGAAATCAGCCCCAGCATTTT. This gives the protein CASSLVSGQGNQPQHF. The rearrangement links TRBV12-3 or TRBV12-4 to TRBJ1-5, with 8 bases matching TRBD1. After removal of 1 base from V and 4 bases from J, the junction contained 6 bases not matched to a gene. This CDR3 region has 16 residues.

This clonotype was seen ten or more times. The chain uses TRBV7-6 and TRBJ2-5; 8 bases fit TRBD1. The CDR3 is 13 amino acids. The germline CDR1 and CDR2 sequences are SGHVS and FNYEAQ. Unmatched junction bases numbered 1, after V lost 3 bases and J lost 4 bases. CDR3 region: CASSFGQGETQYF. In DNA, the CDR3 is TGTGCCAGCAGCTTCGGACAGGGAGAGACCCAGTACTTC.

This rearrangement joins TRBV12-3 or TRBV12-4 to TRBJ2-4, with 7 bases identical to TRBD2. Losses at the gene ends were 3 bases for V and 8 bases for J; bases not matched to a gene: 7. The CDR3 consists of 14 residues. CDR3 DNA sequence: TGTGCCAGCAGTTTTATGGCAGGGAGGGACATTCAGTACTTC. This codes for CASSFMAGRDIQYF.

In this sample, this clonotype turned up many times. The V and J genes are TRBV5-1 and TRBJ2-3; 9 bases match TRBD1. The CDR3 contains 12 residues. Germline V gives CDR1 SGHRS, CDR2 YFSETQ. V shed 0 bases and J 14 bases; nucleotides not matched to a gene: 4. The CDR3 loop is CASSLDRGLVYF. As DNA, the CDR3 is TGCGCCAGCAGCTTGGACAGGGGGCTGGTGTATTTT.

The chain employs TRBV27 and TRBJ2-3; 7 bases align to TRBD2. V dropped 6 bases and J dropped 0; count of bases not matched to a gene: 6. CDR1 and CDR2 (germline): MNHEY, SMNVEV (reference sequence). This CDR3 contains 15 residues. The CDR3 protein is CASSHLADSTDTQYF. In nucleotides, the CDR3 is TGTGCCAGCAGCCACCTAGCGGATAGCACAGATACGCAGTATTTT.

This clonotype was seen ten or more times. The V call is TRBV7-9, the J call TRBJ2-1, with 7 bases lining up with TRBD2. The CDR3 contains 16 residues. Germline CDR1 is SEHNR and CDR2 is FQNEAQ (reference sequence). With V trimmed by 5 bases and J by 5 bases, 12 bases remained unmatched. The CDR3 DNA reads TGTGCCAGCAGCCCTCCCCTGGGGGAGGGGAACAATGAGCAGTTCTTC. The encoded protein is CASSPPLGEGNNEQFF.

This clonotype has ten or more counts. The CDR3 reads CASSQGLAGVGTQYF. Here the CDR3 DNA reads TGTGCCAGCAGCCAGGGACTAGCCGGTGTTGGGACCCAGTACTTC. The chain recombines TRBV12-3 or TRBV12-4 with TRBJ2-5; 9 bases map to TRBD2. Unmatched junction bases numbered 12, after V lost 6 bases and J lost 7 bases. CDR3 size: 15 residues.

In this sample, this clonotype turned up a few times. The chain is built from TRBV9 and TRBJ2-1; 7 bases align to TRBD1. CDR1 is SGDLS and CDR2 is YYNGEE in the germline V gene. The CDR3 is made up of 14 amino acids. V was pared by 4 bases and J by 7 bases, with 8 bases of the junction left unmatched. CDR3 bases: TGTGCCAGCAGCCCTCAGGGACAGACTAATGAGCAGTTCTTC. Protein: CASSPQGQTNEQFF. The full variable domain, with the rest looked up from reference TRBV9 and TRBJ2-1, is DSGVTQTPKHLITATGQRVTLRCSPRSGDLSVYWYQQSLDQGLQFLIQYYNGEERAKGNILERFSAQQFPDLHSELNLSSLELGDSALYFCASSPQGQTNEQFFGPGTRLTVL.

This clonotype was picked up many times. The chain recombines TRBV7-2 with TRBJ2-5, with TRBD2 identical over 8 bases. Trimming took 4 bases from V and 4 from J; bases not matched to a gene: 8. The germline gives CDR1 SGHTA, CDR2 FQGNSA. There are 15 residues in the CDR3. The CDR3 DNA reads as TGTGCCAGCAGCTCAGGCGGGGGGCTGGGAGAGACCCAGTACTTC. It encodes CASSSGGGLGETQYF.

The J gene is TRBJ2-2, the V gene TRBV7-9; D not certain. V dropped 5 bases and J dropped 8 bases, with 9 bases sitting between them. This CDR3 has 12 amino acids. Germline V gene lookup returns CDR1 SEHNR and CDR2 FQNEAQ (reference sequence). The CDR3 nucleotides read TGTGCCAGCAGCCACTCTGTGGGGGAGCTGTTTTTT. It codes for CASSHSVGELFF.